This T cell receptor beta chain is from a study of preoperative IRX-2 immunotherapy in early breast cancer. Germline trimming cut 5 bases from V and 5 bases from J; bases unmatched to any gene: 2. The CDR3 is 14 residues long. Germline V gene lookup returns CDR1 MNHGY and CDR2 SAAAGT. Treatment in this sample: preoperative locoregional IRX-2 cytokine immunotherapy. Preoperative locoregional IRX-2 cytokine immunotherapy was tested in the phase Ib source study. The table came from immunoSEQ multiplex PCR; TCRdb's copy has only in-frame clones and leaves some out. Of approximately 28,000 clones listed, 82% are singletons. There are a few counts of this clone.

The sequence was collected from a human donor with breast cancer. This chain connects TRBV6-8 to TRBJ2-3, with TRBD2 matching 12 bases. This specimen was collected from a patient treated with IRX-2 immunotherapy. CDR3 protein: CASSETSGRDTQYF. DNA for the CDR3: TGTGCCAGCAGTGAGACTAGCGGGAGAGATACGCAGTATTTT.